The clone carrying this T cell receptor (beta chain) was observed a handful of times. The target antigen is unknown. V was trimmed by 1 base and J by 3 bases, leaving 9 bases between them. Germline CDR1 MDHEN, CDR2 SYDVKM. This CDR3 region has 15 residues. The data derive from a study of CD8 T cells in ankylosing spondylitis. Findings and caveats of the study: Blood of patients with ankylosing spondylitis appeared to be characterized by a TCR beta motif of about eight highly homologous variants.

Making use of molecular barcodes, quantitative 5'-RACE generated TCR beta libraries. TCRdb re-derived calls from the 5' RACE reads in MiXCR, one entry per CDR3 protein. Altogether 650,000 to 800,000 distinct CDR3 sequences are present, roughly 19% being singletons, with the ten largest covering about a fifth. V usage is TRBV28 and J usage is TRBJ1-4; D not resolved. The receptor comes from a male donor with ankylosing spondylitis. Material: blood, either unsorted or a sorted T cell fraction (not recorded which). The DNA of the CDR3 is TGTGCCAGCAGTTTATTAACCGCCGCTAATGAAAAACTGTTTTTT. Translated: CASSLLTAANEKLFF.